The following is a T cell receptor beta chain sequence with its context. Its antigen is as yet unknown. The sample belongs to a study of cytomegalovirus exposure and HLA in healthy donors. Broader study findings: Analysis was carried out at a later point, and it linked a missense DCLRE1C variant to TCR beta V- and J-gene trimming.

CDR3 length: 15 amino acids. CDR1 and CDR2 (germline): LNHDA, SQIVND (reference sequence). J gave up 7 bases and V 5 bases, and 11 bases lay outside the gene matches. PCR involved 60 Vbeta and 13 Jbeta primers. Clones were read by immunoSEQ multiplex PCR, and TCRdb kept only the in-frame ones, dropping some. Among about 170,000 clones listed, around 80% were seen once. The sequenced sample consisted of PBMCs. The sequence derives from a woman aged 50 to 65 in good health and CMV-seropositive. V is TRBV19 and J is TRBJ2-1; the match to TRBD1 covers 7 bases. CDR3 protein: CASSPDRVARNEQFF. CDR3 nucleotide sequence: TGTGCCAGTAGTCCTGACAGGGTGGCCAGGAATGAGCAGTTCTTC.